The 4 T cell receptor beta chains presented below share a single source sample, sequenced in a study of cytomegalovirus exposure and HLA in healthy donors. The PCR used 60 Vbeta and 13 Jbeta primers. Profiling relied on immunoSEQ multiplex PCR, and the TCRdb table lists in-frame clones only, not all of them. The sample contains fewer than 65,000 clones, 70% to 80% of which appear only once. Material: PBMCs. The source of these receptors is a woman in her thirties or forties in good health and CMV-seropositive.

The count of this clone is one. The J gene is TRBJ2-4, the V gene TRBV9; 9 nucleotides agree with TRBD1. This CDR3 region has 13 residues. V trimming: 3 bases; J trimming: 8 bases; junction bases outside the gene matches: 3. Germline V gene data show CDR1 as SGDLS and CDR2 as YYNGEE. CDR3 nucleotides: TGTGCCAGCAGCGCGCGGGACAGGGACATTCAGTACTTC. This gives the protein CASSARDRDIQYF.

The CDR3: CASSFFLSGVGTEAFF. The CDR3 DNA reads as TGTGCCAGCAGTTTTTTCCTATCAGGGGTGGGCACTGAAGCTTTCTTT. The J gene is TRBJ1-1, the V gene TRBV6-5; D is possibly TRBD1 (6 bases). CDR1 MNHEY and CDR2 SVGAGI come from the germline V gene. Trimming took 4 bases from V and 4 from J, leaving 19 bases between them. The CDR3 totals 16 residues.

V gene TRBV7-2 combines with J gene TRBJ1-5, with TRBD1 matching over 10 bases. V shed 3 bases, J shed 7 bases, and the junction held 6 bases outside the gene matches. Germline V CDR1 and CDR2: SGHTA, FQGNSA. This CDR3 is built from 15 residues. CDR3 amino acids: CASSFRQGAGQPQHF. In DNA form, the CDR3 reads TGTGCCAGCAGCTTCCGACAGGGGGCTGGGCAGCCCCAGCATTTT.

CDR3 sequence: CASSYTSVRRNEQYF. CDR3 sequence (DNA): TGTGCCAGCAGTTACACAAGCGTCCGGCGGAACGAGCAGTACTTC. The chain employs TRBV6-5 and TRBJ2-7; the D is unclear. Germline CDR1 and CDR2: MNHEY and SVGAGI. V was clipped by 2 bases and J by 5 bases, with 16 bases between them. This CDR3 is built from 15 residues.